This T cell receptor (beta chain) derives from a study of human T cells and chemical hapten exposure. Turning to the study itself: Sensitization used 2% DPC on around 2 cm by around 2 cm upper inner arm skin. In the roughly 24-week study, patients were dosed weekly with diphenylcyclopropenone on the scalp throughout. Predominantly women, the patients had alopecia areata, totalis or universalis. Study-wide findings and caveats: Sensitizing with DPC caused no change in TCRs above 1 in 1000 frequency.

This clonotype showed up many times. Its antigen remains unknown. TCRdb reprocessed the RACE reads via MiXCR and lists one record per CDR3 protein. The data show a few hundred thousand distinct CDR3 sequences, about 5% seen once. Time point in this sample: pre-sensitization, week 0. Treatment noted: therapeutic diphenylcyclopropenone sensitization with weekly scalp DPC. The CDR3 is 15 amino acids. V trimming: 0 bases; J trimming: 6 bases; junction bases outside the gene matches: 4. Germline lookup yields CDR1 ENHRY and CDR2 SYGVKD. This sequence was found in a woman aged 18-35 years with alopecia areata. Some clones in this sample may be carry-over from other donors' samples. The sequencing used whole blood, collected in connection with sensitization to the hapten diphenylcyclopropenone (DPC). The chain carries TRBV10-3 and TRBJ2-3, with TRBD1 matching 9 bases. The DNA of the CDR3 is TGTGCCATCAGTGAGTCGGGACAGGGTGGCGATACGCAGTATTTT. This codes for CAISESGQGGDTQYF.